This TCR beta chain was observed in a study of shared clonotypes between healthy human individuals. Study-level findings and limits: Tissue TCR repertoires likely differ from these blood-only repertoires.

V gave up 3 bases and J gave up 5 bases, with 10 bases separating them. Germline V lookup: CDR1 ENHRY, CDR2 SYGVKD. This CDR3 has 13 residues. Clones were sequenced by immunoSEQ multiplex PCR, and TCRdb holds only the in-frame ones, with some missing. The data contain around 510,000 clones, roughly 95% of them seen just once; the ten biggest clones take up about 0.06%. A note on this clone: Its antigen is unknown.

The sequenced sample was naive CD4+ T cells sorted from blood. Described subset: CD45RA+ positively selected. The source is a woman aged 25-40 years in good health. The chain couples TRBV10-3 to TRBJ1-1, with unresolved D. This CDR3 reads CAISERSQTEAFF. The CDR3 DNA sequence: TGTGCCATCAGTGAACGGTCGCAGACTGAAGCTTTCTTT.